This note documents a single T cell receptor beta chain sequence. The antigen is unknown. This record comes from a study of CD8 T cells in ankylosing spondylitis. The study's findings and limits: Characteristic of ankylosing spondylitis blood, it appeared, was a TCR beta motif comprising several highly homologous variants. In synovial fluid and blood from reactive arthritis, some motif variants were previously reported.

TCRdb processed the 5' RACE reads anew with MiXCR; each CDR3 protein has one entry. In the table there are under 300,000 distinct CDR3 sequences, 8.6% of which are singletons. V was pared by 4 bases and J by 3 bases, with 12 bases between. Germline V gene data show CDR1 as DFQATT and CDR2 as SNEGSKA (reference sequence). CDR3 length: 13 residues. This clonotype originated in a male donor with ankylosing spondylitis or in good health (not recorded which). The specimen was blood, either unsorted or a sorted T cell fraction (not recorded which). The J gene is TRBJ1-1, the V gene TRBV20-1; TRBD1 is a possible D gene (6 bases). The CDR3 is CSATLGGYTEAFF. In DNA form, the CDR3 reads TGCAGTGCTACCTTAGGGGGTTACACTGAAGCTTTCTTT.